This T cell receptor (beta chain) was sequenced during a study of T cells in Graves' hyperthyroidism and ophthalmopathy. Overall study: Any treatment followed the collection of peripheral blood at initial diagnosis.

Exclusion followed for patients with uncontrolled infection, other autoimmune disease, pregnancy or lactation. The PBMCs were taken from over 9.5 ml of fresh peripheral blood. This clonotype was counted at least ten times. Amplified TCR beta CDR3 regions came from RNA transcripts. A set of HTBI primers served as the primers for a first-round RT-PCR of the TCR CDR3. Via MiXCR, TCRdb re-called the multiplex PCR reads, giving one row per CDR3 protein. This sample yields 500,000 or so distinct CDR3 sequences, of which 17% are seen a single time; roughly 18% belongs to the top ten. The CDR3 is 14 residues long. Per the germline V gene, CDR1 is SNHLY and CDR2 is FYNNEI. V was pared by 6 bases and J by 1 base, with 12 bases between.

The chain has TRBV2 and TRBJ1-1, with a tentative D call TRBD1 (6 bases). The material sequenced was blood. The TCR comes from a woman younger than 35 with Graves' ophthalmopathy. The CDR3 here is CASSTSRGNTEAFF. Written as DNA, the CDR3 is TGTGCCAGCAGCACAAGCAGGGGGAACACTGAAGCTTTCTTT. Based on the CDR3 plus reference TRBV2 and TRBJ1-1, the full variable domain is EPEVTQTPSHQVTQMGQEVILRCVPISNHLYFYWYRQILGQKVEFLVSFYNNEISEKSEIFDDQFSVERPDGSNFTLKIRSTKLEDSAMYFCASSTSRGNTEAFFGQGTRLTVV.